This T cell receptor beta chain comes out of a study of human T cells and chemical hapten exposure. Study-level points and caveats: Following DPC sensitization, TCRs present above 1 in 1000 frequency showed no change.

This clonotype was seen many times. Antigen unknown. The ends lost 6 bases at V and 4 bases at J; junction bases unmatched: 3. CDR1 is MNHEY and CDR2 is SVGAGI in the germline V gene. The CDR3 is 13 amino acids. Per the original data handling: From around 20,000 to 690,000 TCRs were found per sample, with a median of approximately 92,000. TCRdb re-called the 5' RACE reads through MiXCR, storing one row per CDR3 protein. The authors' filters were not applied to this entry. The sample has about 140,000 distinct CDR3 sequences, over 3.5% seen once; the top ten hold roughly 1.4%. Total RNA was isolated from whole blood that had not been fractionated.

The source is a female donor in good health. The chain carries TRBV6-5 and TRBJ1-2, with 9 bases that match TRBD1. CDR3 bases: TGTGCCAGCAGCCGGGACAGGGCCTATGGCTACACCTTC. The encoded protein is CASSRDRAYGYTF.